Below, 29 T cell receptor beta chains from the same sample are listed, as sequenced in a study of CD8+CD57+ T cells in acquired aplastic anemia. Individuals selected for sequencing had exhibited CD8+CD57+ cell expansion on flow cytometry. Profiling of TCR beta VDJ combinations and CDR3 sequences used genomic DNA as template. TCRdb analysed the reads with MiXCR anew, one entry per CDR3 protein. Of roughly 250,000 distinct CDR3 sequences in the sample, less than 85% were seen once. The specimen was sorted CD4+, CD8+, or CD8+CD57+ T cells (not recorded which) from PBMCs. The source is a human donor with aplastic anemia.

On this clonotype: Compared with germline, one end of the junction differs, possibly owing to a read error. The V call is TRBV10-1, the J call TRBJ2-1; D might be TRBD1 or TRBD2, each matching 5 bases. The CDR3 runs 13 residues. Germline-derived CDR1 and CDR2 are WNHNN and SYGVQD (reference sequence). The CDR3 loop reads CASGGSSYDEQFF. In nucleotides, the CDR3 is TGCGCCAGCGGGGGTAGCTCCTACGATGAGCAGTTCTTC.

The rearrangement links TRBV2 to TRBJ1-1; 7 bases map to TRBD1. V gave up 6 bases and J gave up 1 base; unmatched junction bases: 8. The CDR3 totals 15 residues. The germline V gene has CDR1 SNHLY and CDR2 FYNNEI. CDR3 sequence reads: CASSDRNRGNTEAFF. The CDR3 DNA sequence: TGTGCCAGCAGCGACCGGAACAGGGGGAACACTGAAGCTTTCTTT.

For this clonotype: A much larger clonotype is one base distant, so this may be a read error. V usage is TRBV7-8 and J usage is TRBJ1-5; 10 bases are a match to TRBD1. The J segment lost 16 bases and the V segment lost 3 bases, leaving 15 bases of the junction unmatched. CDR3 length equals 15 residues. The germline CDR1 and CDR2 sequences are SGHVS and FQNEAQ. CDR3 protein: CASSLTGGADYAYHF. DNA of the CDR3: TGTGCCAGCAGCTTGACAGGGGGCGCCGACTATGCCTACCATTTT.

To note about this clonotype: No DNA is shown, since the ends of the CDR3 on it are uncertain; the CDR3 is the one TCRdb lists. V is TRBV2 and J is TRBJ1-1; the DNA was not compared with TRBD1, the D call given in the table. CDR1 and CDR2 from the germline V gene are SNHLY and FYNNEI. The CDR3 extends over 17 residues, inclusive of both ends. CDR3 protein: CASSAGPGSYGYTFGSF.

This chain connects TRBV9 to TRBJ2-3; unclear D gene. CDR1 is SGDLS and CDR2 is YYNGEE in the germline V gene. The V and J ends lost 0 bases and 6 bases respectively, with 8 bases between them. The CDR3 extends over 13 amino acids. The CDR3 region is CASSVAIGDTQYF. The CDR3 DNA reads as TGTGCCAGCAGCGTAGCGATTGGGGATACGCAGTATTTT.

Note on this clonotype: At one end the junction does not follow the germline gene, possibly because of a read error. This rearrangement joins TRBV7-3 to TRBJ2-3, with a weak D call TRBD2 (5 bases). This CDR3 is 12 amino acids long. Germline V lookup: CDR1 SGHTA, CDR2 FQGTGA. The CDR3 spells CASSTSSDTESF. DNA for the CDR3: TGTGCTAGCAGCACAAGTAGCGACACGGAGTCTTTT.

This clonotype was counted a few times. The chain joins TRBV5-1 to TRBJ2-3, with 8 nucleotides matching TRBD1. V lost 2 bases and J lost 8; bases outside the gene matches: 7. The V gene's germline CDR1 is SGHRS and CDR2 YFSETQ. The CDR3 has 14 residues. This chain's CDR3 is CASSFGQGAGTQYF. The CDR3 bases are TGCGCCAGCAGCTTCGGGCAGGGGGCCGGTACGCAGTATTTT.

CDR3 sequence reads: CASSFTGIGYNSPLHF. The DNA for the CDR3 is TGTGCCAGCAGCTTCACAGGGATAGGCTATAATTCACCCCTCCACTTT. V usage is TRBV11-3 and J usage is TRBJ1-6; tentatively, D is TRBD1 (6 bases). V was pared by 3 bases and J by 3 bases, with 12 bases between. In germline, CDR1 is SGHNT, CDR2 YENEEA. The CDR3 runs 16 residues.

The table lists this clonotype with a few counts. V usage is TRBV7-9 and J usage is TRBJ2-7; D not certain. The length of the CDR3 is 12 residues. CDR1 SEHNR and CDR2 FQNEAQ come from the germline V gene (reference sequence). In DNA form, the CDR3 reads TGTGCCAGCAGCATAGCCTTCTACGAGCAGTACGTC. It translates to CASSIAFYEQYV.

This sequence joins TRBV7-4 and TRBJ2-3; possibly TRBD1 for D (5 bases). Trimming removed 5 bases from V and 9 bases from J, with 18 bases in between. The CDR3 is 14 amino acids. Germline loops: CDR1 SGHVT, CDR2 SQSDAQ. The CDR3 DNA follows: TGTGCCAGCAGCGTGAGACCGGTAGCAGGGACGCAGTATTTT. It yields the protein CASSVRPVAGTQYF.

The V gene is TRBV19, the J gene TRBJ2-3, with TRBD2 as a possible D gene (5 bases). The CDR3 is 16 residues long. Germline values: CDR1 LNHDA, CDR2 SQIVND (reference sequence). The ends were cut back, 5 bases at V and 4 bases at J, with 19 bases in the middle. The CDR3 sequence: CASSPPTGIHADTQYF. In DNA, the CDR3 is TGTGCCAGTAGTCCACCCACGGGAATTCACGCAGATACGCAGTATTTT.

CDR3 DNA: TGTGCCAGCAGCCATGGTGGTGAGGCTCCAGATACGCAGTATTTT. It codes for CASSHGGEAPDTQYF. The chain recombines TRBV9 with TRBJ2-3; D gene unclear. The germline V and J ends were trimmed by 4 bases and 4 bases, with 16 bases remaining between them. The CDR3 has 15 residues. From germline, CDR1 is SGDLS and CDR2 YYNGEE. Together with reference TRBV9 and TRBJ2-3, the CDR3 gives the full variable domain: DSGVTQTPKHLITATGQRVTLRCSPRSGDLSVYWYQQSLDQGLQFLIQYYNGEERAKGNILERFSAQQFPDLHSELNLSSLELGDSALYFCASSHGGEAPDTQYFGPGTRLTVL.

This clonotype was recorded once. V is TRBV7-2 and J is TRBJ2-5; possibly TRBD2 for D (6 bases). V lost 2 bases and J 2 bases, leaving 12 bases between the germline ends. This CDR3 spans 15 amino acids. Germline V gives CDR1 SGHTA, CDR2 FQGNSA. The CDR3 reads CASSLSGTGQETQYF. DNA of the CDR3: TGTGCCAGCAGCTTAAGTGGGACTGGACAAGAGACCCAGTACTTC.

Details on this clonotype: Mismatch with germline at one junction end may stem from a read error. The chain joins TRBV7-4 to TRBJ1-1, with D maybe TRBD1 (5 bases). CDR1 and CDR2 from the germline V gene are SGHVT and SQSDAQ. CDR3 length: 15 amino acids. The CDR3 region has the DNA TGCGCCAGCAGCTTAGGGCAGACAGAGAGGACTGAAGCGTTCTTT. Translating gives CASSLGQTERTEAFF.

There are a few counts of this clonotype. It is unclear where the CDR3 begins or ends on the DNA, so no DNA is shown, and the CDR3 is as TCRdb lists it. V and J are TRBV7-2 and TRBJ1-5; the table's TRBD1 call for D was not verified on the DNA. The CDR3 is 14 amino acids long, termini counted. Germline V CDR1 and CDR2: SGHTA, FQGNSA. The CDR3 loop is CASSRGKGGSSTSF.

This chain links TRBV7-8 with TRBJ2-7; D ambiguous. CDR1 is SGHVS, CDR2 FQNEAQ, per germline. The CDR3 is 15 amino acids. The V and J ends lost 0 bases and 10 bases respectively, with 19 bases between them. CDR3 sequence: CASSLAAAANSNQYV. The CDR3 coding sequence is TGTGCCAGCAGCTTAGCGGCAGCCGCTAATAGCAATCAGTACGTC.

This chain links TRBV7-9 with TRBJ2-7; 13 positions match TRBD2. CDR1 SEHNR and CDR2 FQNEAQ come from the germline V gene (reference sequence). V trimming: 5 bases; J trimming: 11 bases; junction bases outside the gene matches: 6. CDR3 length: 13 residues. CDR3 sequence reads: CASSVGLAGEEYF. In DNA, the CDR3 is TGTGCCAGCAGCGTCGGACTAGCGGGAGAGGAGTACTTC.

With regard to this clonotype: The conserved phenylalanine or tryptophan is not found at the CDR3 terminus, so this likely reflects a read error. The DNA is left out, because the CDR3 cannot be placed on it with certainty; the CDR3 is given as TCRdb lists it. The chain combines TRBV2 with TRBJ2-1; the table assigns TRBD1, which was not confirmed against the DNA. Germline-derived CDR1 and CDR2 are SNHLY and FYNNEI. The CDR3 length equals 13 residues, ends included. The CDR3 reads CASSDGGINEPLY.

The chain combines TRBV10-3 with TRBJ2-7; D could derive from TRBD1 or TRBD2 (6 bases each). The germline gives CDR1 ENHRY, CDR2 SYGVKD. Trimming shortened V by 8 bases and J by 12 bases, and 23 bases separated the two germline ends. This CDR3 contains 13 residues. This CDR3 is CAILEGQGLEPYV. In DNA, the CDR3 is TGTGCCATCCTGGAGGGGCAGGGGCTCGAACCGTACGTC.

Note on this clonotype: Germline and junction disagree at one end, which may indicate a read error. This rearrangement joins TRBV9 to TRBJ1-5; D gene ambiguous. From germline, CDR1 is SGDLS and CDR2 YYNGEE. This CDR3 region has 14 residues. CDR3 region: CASGGACSNQPLDF. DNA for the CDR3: TGTGCCAGCGGAGGAGCTTGTAGCAATCAGCCCTTGGATTTT.

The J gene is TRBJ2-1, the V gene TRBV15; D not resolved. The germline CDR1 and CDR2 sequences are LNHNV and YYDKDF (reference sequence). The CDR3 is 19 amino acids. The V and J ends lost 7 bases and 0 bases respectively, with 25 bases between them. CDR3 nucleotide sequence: TGTGCCACCACCACCCGCCTCATTTCCGGCAGAGACTCCTACAATGAGCAGTTCTTC. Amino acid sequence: CATTTRLISGRDSYNEQFF.

The CDR3 DNA is TGTGCCAGCAGCCCCCTCTCGGAGGCGGGGATGAACGAAGAGACCCAGTACTTC. Protein sequence: CASSPLSEAGMNEETQYF. The rearrangement links TRBV7-9 to TRBJ2-5; D may be TRBD2 (6 bases). Germline-derived CDR1 and CDR2 are SEHNR and FQNEAQ (reference sequence). The CDR3 is made up of 18 amino acids. Deletions cut 5 bases from V and 3 bases from J, with 25 bases between.

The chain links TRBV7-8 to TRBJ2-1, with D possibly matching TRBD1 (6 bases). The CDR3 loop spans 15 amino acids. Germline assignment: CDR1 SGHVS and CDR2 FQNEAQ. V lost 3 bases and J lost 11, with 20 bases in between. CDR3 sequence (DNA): TGTGCCAGCAGCTTCAGGGGAGAGCCAGATACGCAGCAGTTCTTC. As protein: CASSFRGEPDTQQFF.

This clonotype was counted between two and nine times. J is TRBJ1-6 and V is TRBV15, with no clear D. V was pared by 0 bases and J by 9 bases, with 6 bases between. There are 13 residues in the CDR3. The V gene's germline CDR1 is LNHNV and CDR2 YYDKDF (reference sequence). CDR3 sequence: CATSRDRGSPLHF. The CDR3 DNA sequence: TGTGCCACCAGCAGAGACCGGGGTTCACCCCTCCACTTT. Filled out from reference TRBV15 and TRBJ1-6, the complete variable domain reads DAMVIQNPRYQVTQFGKPVTLSCSQTLNHNVMYWYQQKSSQAPKLLFHYYDKDFNNEADTPDNFQSRRPNTSFCFLDIRSPGLGDTAMYLCATSRDRGSPLHFGNGTRLTVT.

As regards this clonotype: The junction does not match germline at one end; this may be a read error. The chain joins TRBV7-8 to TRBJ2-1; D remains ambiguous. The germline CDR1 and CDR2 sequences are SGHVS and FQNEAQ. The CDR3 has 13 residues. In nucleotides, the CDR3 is TGTGCCAGCAGCTTAGGGGTTGGGCCCGATACGCAGTTC. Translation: CASSLGVGPDTQF.

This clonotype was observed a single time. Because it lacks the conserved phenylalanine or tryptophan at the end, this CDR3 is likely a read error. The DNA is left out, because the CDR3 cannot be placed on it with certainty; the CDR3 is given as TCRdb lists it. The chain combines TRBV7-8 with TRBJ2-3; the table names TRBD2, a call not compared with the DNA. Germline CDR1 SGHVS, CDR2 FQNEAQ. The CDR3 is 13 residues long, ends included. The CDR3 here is CASSLAGGPNTHY.

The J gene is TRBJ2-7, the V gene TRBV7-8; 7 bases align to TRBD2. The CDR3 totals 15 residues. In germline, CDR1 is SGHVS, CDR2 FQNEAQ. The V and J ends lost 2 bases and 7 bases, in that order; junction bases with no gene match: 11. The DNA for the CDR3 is TGTGCCAGCAGCTTACCGGGAGGTACCACTACGGAGCAGTACGTC. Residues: CASSLPGGTTTEQYV.

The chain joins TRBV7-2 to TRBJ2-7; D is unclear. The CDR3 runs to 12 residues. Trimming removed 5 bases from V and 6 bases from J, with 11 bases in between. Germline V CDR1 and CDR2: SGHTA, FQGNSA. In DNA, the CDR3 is TGTGCCAGCAGCCCCCGTTTCGGCGAGCAGTACTTC. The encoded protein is CASSPRFGEQYF.

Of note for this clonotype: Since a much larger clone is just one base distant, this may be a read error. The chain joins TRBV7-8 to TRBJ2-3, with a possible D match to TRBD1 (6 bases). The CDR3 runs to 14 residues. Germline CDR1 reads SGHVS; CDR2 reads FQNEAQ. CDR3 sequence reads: CASSLARGAPTSSF. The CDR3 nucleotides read TGTGCCAGCAGCTTGGCCAGGGGTGCTCCTACGAGCAGTTTT.